Each of the 17 T cell receptor beta chains below was sequenced from the same sample in a study of regulatory T cells in long-lasting Graves disease. Researchers made TCR beta libraries by using iRepertoire HTBI primers and running Arm-PCR on CDR3 regions. A single record per CDR3 protein comes from TCRdb applying MiXCR to the multiplex PCR reads. In the table there are around 450,000 distinct CDR3 sequences, 16% of which are singletons. The time point is: newly diagnosed GD, antithyroid drugs for less than 3 months. PBMCs provided the RNA from which the TCR library was made. The sample was also linked to a second study, of T cells in Graves' hyperthyroidism and ophthalmopathy.

The starting material was peripheral blood mononuclear cells (PBMCs), obtained at new diagnosis, from a patient treated with antithyroid drugs. All receptors come from a man in his forties with Graves disease.

This clonotype has a count of ten or more. The chain is built from TRBV11-1 and TRBJ2-7; D perhaps matches TRBD2 (5 bases). This CDR3 comprises 16 residues. V lost 1 base, J lost 0 bases, and 13 bases lay in between. Germline values: CDR1 SGHAT, CDR2 FQDESV (reference sequence). CDR3: CASSLGTSIPSYEQYF. For the CDR3, the DNA is TGTGCCAGCAGCTTAGGGACTTCTATCCCCTCCTACGAGCAGTACTTC.

This clonotype was picked up many times. V usage is TRBV28 and J usage is TRBJ2-1, with 8 bases aligning to TRBD2. After removal of 1 base from V and 8 bases from J, the junction contained 10 bases not matched to a gene. The CDR3 is 16 amino acids. The germline V gene has CDR1 MDHEN and CDR2 SYDVKM. Written as DNA, the CDR3 is TGTGCCAGCAGTTTATTAGGTGCGGGAGGTTTATATGAGCAGTTCTTC. This gives the protein CASSLLGAGGLYEQFF.

This clonotype was counted many times. The rearrangement links TRBV28 to TRBJ2-3; 7 positions agree with TRBD1. The J call may be incorrect, as the DNA end agrees better with TRBJ2-5. Germline lookup yields CDR1 MDHEN and CDR2 SYDVKM. There are 15 residues in the CDR3. The CDR3, as DNA: TGTGCCAGCAGTAAACCCGGGACAGTGACAGAGACCCAGTACTTC. It translates to CASSKPGTVTETQYF.

This clonotype was counted between two and nine times. V is TRBV27 and J is TRBJ1-6; 8 bases map to TRBD1. This CDR3 spans 15 amino acids. Germline CDR1 MNHEY, CDR2 SMNVEV (reference sequence). V lost 5 bases to trimming and J lost 7 bases; unmatched junction nucleotides: 7. The CDR3 here is CASSTRTGRNSPLHF. In nucleotides, the CDR3 is TGTGCCAGCAGTACAAGGACAGGGAGAAATTCACCCCTCCACTTT.

This clonotype was seen many times. The chain has TRBV3-1 and TRBJ1-1; a possible D gene is TRBD1 (5 bases). Germline V lookup: CDR1 LGHDT, CDR2 YNNKEL (reference sequence). This CDR3 has 14 residues. V lost 1 base, J lost 8 bases, and 14 bases lay in between. The CDR3 nucleotides read TGTGCCAGCAGCCAAGTAATTGGGGGTTCCGAAGCTTTCTTT. Residues: CASSQVIGGSEAFF.

Concerning this clonotype: A much more abundant neighbour one base away suggests this may be a read error. Lacking the conserved final phenylalanine or tryptophan, this CDR3 likely reflects a read error. The rearrangement links TRBV5-5 to TRBJ2-2, with D hard to call. Germline assignment: CDR1 SGHKS and CDR2 YYEKEE (reference sequence). The CDR3 totals 14 residues. V was trimmed by 2 bases and J by 1 base, leaving 6 bases between them. CDR3 residues: CASSFRVNTGELFS. Here the CDR3 DNA reads TGTGCCAGCAGCTTTAGGGTGAACACCGGGGAGCTGTTTTCT.

Comment on this clonotype: One end of the junction fails to match germline, which may point to a read error. The chain joins TRBV16 to TRBJ2-1; D not certain. Germline V gene lookup returns CDR1 KGHSY and CDR2 FQNENV. CDR3 size: 16 residues. The CDR3 reads CASSQLPRSSYNVQFF. Here the CDR3 DNA reads TGTGCCAGCAGCCAATTACCCCGGAGCTCCTACAATGTGCAGTTCTTC.

The sample holds a few counts of this clonotype. The V and J genes are TRBV28 and TRBJ2-5, with 10 bases lining up with TRBD2. Germline V gene sequence: CDR1 MDHEN, CDR2 SYDVKM. The CDR3 is 15 amino acids. The V and J ends lost 8 bases and 3 bases, in that order; junction bases with no gene match: 9. CDR3: CASGELAGWKETQYF. The DNA of the CDR3 is TGTGCCAGCGGAGAACTAGCGGGATGGAAAGAGACCCAGTACTTC.

About this clonotype: This may stem from a read error, because a much larger clone lies one nucleotide away. V gene TRBV20-1 combines with J gene TRBJ2-5; tentative D call: TRBD1 (5 bases). Trimming took off 7 bases at V and 0 bases at J, with 15 bases between the two ends. Per the germline V gene, CDR1 is DFQATT and CDR2 is SNEGSKA (reference sequence). The CDR3 is 14 amino acids. The CDR3 is CSVSLGANQETQYF. CDR3 coding DNA: TGCAGTGTTTCGCTAGGGGCCAACCAAGAGACCCAGTACTTC.

This clonotype was detected many times. The rearrangement joins TRBV28 to TRBJ1-1, with a tentative D call TRBD1 (5 bases). CDR3 length equals 15 residues. In germline, CDR1 is MDHEN, CDR2 SYDVKM. V was clipped by 7 bases and J by 0 bases, with 15 bases between them. The CDR3 coding sequence is TGTGCCAGCACCCCATGGGGGATCATGAACACTGAAGCTTTCTTT. This codes for CASTPWGIMNTEAFF.

This chain joins TRBV25-1 and TRBJ2-3; 8 bases agree with TRBD1. The junction had 5 bases not matched to a gene; V was cut back by 3 bases and J by 0 bases. This CDR3 has 16 amino acids. CDR1 is MGHDK and CDR2 is SYGVNS in the germline V gene. The CDR3 protein is CASSDSGTGSTDTQYF. DNA of the CDR3: TGTGCCAGCAGTGATTCCGGGACAGGAAGCACAGATACGCAGTATTTT.

This clonotype was observed many times. CDR3 DNA sequence: TGTGCCAGCAGCCCCGACAGTATCTATGGCTACACCTTC. This gives the protein CASSPDSIYGYTF. This rearrangement joins TRBV16 to TRBJ1-2; D is perhaps TRBD1 (5 bases). The germline V and J ends were trimmed by 4 bases and 4 bases, with 10 bases remaining between them. The CDR3 is 13 residues long. Germline V CDR1 and CDR2: KGHSY, FQNENV.

At least ten counts were recorded for this clonotype. The chain carries TRBV11-2 and TRBJ2-7, with D perhaps TRBD2 (5 bases). Germline-derived CDR1 and CDR2 are SGHAT and FQNNGV. V was shortened by 3 bases and J by 2 bases, with 17 bases between the two germline ends. The CDR3 extends over 16 amino acids. The CDR3 nucleotides are TGTGCCAGCAGCTTCGGGATAGGAGGAGAGGCCTACGAGCAGTACTTC. This codes for CASSFGIGGEAYEQYF.

The J gene is TRBJ2-2, the V gene TRBV7-9; D remains ambiguous. V lost 8 bases, J lost 0 bases, and 13 bases lay in between. This CDR3 comprises 15 residues. Germline-derived CDR1 and CDR2 are SEHNR and FQNEAQ (reference sequence). CDR3 residues: CASLGRAPNTGELFF. Written as DNA, the CDR3 is TGTGCCAGCCTAGGAAGGGCCCCGAACACCGGGGAGCTGTTTTTT.

This clonotype showed up just once. With a much larger clone just one base away, this may be a read error. The genes are TRBV24-1 and TRBJ2-3, with 9 bases that match TRBD1. With V trimmed by 5 bases and J by 0 bases, 11 bases remained unmatched. Germline V gene data show CDR1 as KGHDR and CDR2 as SFDVKD. The CDR3 runs to 18 residues. The CDR3 region is CATSGPPGQGHSTDTQYF. DNA for the CDR3: TGTGCCACCAGTGGTCCACCGGGACAGGGACATAGCACAGATACGCAGTATTTT.

This chain links TRBV10-3 with TRBJ2-7, with TRBD1 matching over 12 bases. The CDR3 consists of 14 residues. J gave up 6 bases and V 6 bases, and 6 bases lay outside the gene matches. Germline CDR1 is ENHRY and CDR2 is SYGVKD. The CDR3 loop reads CAIRPGQGAGEQYF. CDR3 nucleotide sequence: TGTGCCATCAGGCCGGGACAGGGGGCGGGCGAGCAGTACTTC.

This clonotype was seen repeatedly, ten times or more. This sequence joins TRBV27 and TRBJ2-1, with D possibly matching TRBD2 (5 bases). Trimming removed 4 bases from V and 8 bases from J, with 9 bases in between. The CDR3 runs to 12 residues. From germline, CDR1 is MNHEY and CDR2 SMNVEV (reference sequence). CDR3 nucleotides: TGTGCCAGCAGTTCCGGGGTGGATGAGCAGTTCTTC. Translating it yields CASSSGVDEQFF.